The 32 T cell receptor beta chains below all came from one sample that was sequenced in a study of Ad26.COV2.S vaccination and SARS-CoV-2 variants. Treatment here: 15 to 20 received Ad26.COV2.S at low or high dose, single or two shots; about 5 received placebo; per-sample allocation not given. Vaccine and placebo recipients were sampled on day 63 after the first injection. Here immunoSEQ multiplex PCR was the method, and the copy in TCRdb shows in-frame clones only, minus some. The profile shows 400,000 to 450,000 clones, 90% of them singletons. The sequenced sample was peripheral blood, obtained in a trial of Ad26.COV2.S vaccine versus placebo. The receptors were gathered from a person between 18 and 65 years old who received the Ad26.COV2.S COVID-19 vaccine or a placebo.

This clone was seen a handful of times. The chain couples TRBV5-1 to TRBJ2-2; a weak D match, TRBD2 (6 bases). Germline V gives CDR1 SGHRS, CDR2 YFSETQ. V was cut by 0 bases and J by 0 bases, with 9 bases left in between. This CDR3 has 16 residues. The CDR3 coding sequence is TGCGCCAGCAGCTTGGGTGGCGGGGCGAACACCGGGGAGCTGTTTTTT. Translated, it gives CASSLGGGANTGELFF.

The rearrangement links TRBV10-3 to TRBJ2-5, with 7 bases aligning to TRBD2. Trimming took 10 bases from V and 0 from J; bases not matched to a gene: 11. This CDR3 has 15 amino acids. Per germline, CDR1 ENHRY and CDR2 SYGVKD. The CDR3 coding sequence is TGTGCCACCGACCCCGGGACTACCGACCAAGAGACCCAGTACTTC. It translates to CATDPGTTDQETQYF.

This clone was found once. At one of its ends the junction is not consistent with the germline gene, which may arise from a read error. The chain carries TRBV7-7 and TRBJ2-2; D call uncertain. This CDR3 spans 14 amino acids. CDR1 and CDR2 from the germline V gene are SSHAT and FNYEAQ (reference sequence). For the CDR3, the DNA is TGTGCTAGCAGCTTAAGCCCTAACACCGGGGAGCTGTTTTTT. Protein: CASSLSPNTGELFF.

As for this clone: This same CDR3 is encoded by further DNA sequences in the sample. The V call is TRBV7-2, the J call TRBJ1-1; tentatively, D is TRBD1 (6 bases). Germline V lookup: CDR1 SGHTA, CDR2 FQGNSA. The CDR3 is made up of 14 amino acids. The V end was cut by 6 bases, the J end by 2 bases, with 13 bases between. CDR3 protein: CASSPQGSNTEAFF. Written as DNA, the CDR3 is TGTGCCAGCAGTCCTCAGGGGTCTAACACTGAAGCTTTCTTT.

The chain uses TRBV13 and TRBJ2-3, with 13 bases matching TRBD2. V trimming: 5 bases; J trimming: 4 bases; junction bases outside the gene matches: 6. Germline CDR1 and CDR2: PRHDT and FYEKMQ (reference sequence). This CDR3 region has 16 residues. The DNA of the CDR3 is TGTGCCAGCAGCCCCGGACTAGCGGGAGTGTCAGATACGCAGTATTTT. As protein: CASSPGLAGVSDTQYF.

This sequence joins TRBV28 and TRBJ2-3, with D tentatively TRBD1 or TRBD2 (5 bases each). Per the germline V gene, CDR1 is MDHEN and CDR2 is SYDVKM. Trimming removed 7 bases at V and 2 bases at J, with 22 bases between. This CDR3 has 17 residues. The CDR3 sequence is CASMGRVGPLTTDTQYF. The CDR3 DNA reads as TGTGCCAGCATGGGGCGGGTGGGCCCTCTTACCACAGATACGCAGTATTTT.

This chain links TRBV24-1 with TRBJ1-5; 8 bases match TRBD1. The V segment lost 9 bases and the J segment 0 bases; nucleotides outside the gene matches: 3. The CDR3 runs 14 residues. Germline CDR1 reads KGHDR; CDR2 reads SFDVKD. CDR3 amino acids: CATQGARSNQPQHF. The CDR3 DNA is TGTGCCACCCAGGGGGCCCGTAGCAATCAGCCCCAGCATTTT.

This clone was recorded only once. The chain employs TRBV7-2 and TRBJ2-2, with a weak D call TRBD2 (5 bases). Trimming left V 2 bases short and J 5 bases short, with 12 bases between. In germline, CDR1 is SGHTA, CDR2 FQGNSA. This CDR3 has 15 residues. CDR3 amino acids: CASSLLGRRTGELFF. The CDR3 coding sequence is TGTGCCAGCAGCTTACTTGGGAGACGGACCGGGGAGCTGTTTTTT.

The rearrangement links TRBV14 to TRBJ2-7; 8 bases map to TRBD2. Germline CDR1 reads SGHDN; CDR2 reads FVKESK. V dropped 4 bases and J dropped 5; count of bases not matched to a gene: 7. The CDR3 contains 14 residues. CDR3 DNA: TGTGCCAGCAGCCCTCCCGGCGGGAGGCACGAGCAGTACTTC. This gives the protein CASSPPGGRHEQYF.

The genes are TRBV19 and TRBJ2-3; 11 positions agree with TRBD1. The CDR3 runs to 15 residues. CDR1 and CDR2 (germline): LNHDA, SQIVND (reference sequence). V was clipped by 3 bases and J by 4 bases; unmatched bases: 3. For the CDR3, the DNA is TGTGCCAGTAGTATCGGGACAGGGGGTCCAGATACGCAGTATTTT. It is translated as CASSIGTGGPDTQYF.

The chain links TRBV5-6 to TRBJ2-3, with TRBD2 matching over 10 bases. The CDR3 has 17 residues. After removal of 2 bases from V and 4 bases from J, the junction contained 10 bases not matched to a gene. Germline-derived CDR1 and CDR2 are SGHDT and YYEEEE. The CDR3 sequence is CASSFQLAGTGPDTQYF. The CDR3 bases are TGTGCCAGCAGCTTTCAACTAGCGGGAACCGGCCCAGATACGCAGTATTTT. The full variable domain, completed using reference TRBV5-6 and TRBJ2-3, is DAGVTQSPTHLIKTRGQQVTLRCSPKSGHDTVSWYQQALGQGPQFIFQYYEEEERQRGNFPDRFSGHQFPNYSSELNVNALLLGDSALYLCASSFQLAGTGPDTQYFGPGTRLTVL.

The V and J genes are TRBV5-4 and TRBJ2-3; 9 nucleotides match TRBD2. The CDR3 is 16 amino acids. CDR1 SGHNT and CDR2 YYREEE come from the germline V gene (reference sequence). J gave up 1 base and V 2 bases, and 5 bases lay outside the gene matches. The CDR3 DNA follows: TGTGCCAGCAGCTTCTCCAGGACTAGCGGCACAGATACGCAGTATTTT. Its protein is CASSFSRTSGTDTQYF. The full variable domain, with the rest looked up from reference TRBV5-4 and TRBJ2-3, is ETGVTQSPTHLIKTRGQQVTLRCSSQSGHNTVSWYQQALGQGPQFIFQYYREEENGRGNFPPRFSGLQFPNYSSELNVNALELDDSALYLCASSFSRTSGTDTQYFGPGTRLTVL.

The V and J genes are TRBV6-1 and TRBJ2-3; no reliable D call. CDR1 is MNHNS, CDR2 SASEGT, per germline. This CDR3 has 15 amino acids. V was clipped by 3 bases and J by 2 bases, with 12 bases between them. The CDR3 DNA follows: TGTGCCAGCAGTGAGGACGGCGGTTCCACAGATACGCAGTATTTT. Amino acids: CASSEDGGSTDTQYF.

The chain recombines TRBV5-1 with TRBJ2-1; 10 bases are shared with TRBD2. Per germline, CDR1 SGHRS and CDR2 YFSETQ. V lost 0 bases to trimming and J lost 12 bases; unmatched junction nucleotides: 9. The CDR3 has 15 amino acids. The CDR3 DNA follows: TGCGCCAGCAGCTTGGAGCCTAGCGGGAGTCGGCGGCAGTTCTTC. Protein: CASSLEPSGSRRQFF.

The chain joins TRBV27 to TRBJ1-2, with 9 bases identical to TRBD1. CDR1 MNHEY and CDR2 SMNVEV come from the germline V gene (reference sequence). The J segment lost 4 bases and the V segment lost 6 bases, leaving 18 bases of the junction unmatched. The CDR3 consists of 18 residues. The CDR3, as DNA: TGTGCCAGCAGGACGACAGGGGACAGGGCCCGATACGGCTATGGCTACACCTTC. This translates into CASRTTGDRARYGYGYTF.

V is TRBV7-9 and J is TRBJ2-7; TRBD1 agrees at 7 bases. The CDR3 extends over 16 amino acids. CDR1 and CDR2 from the germline V gene are SEHNR and FQNEAQ (reference sequence). V trimming: 2 bases; J trimming: 5 bases; junction bases outside the gene matches: 12. In DNA form, the CDR3 reads TGTGCCAGCAGCTTACATAGTCAGGGGGTTTTTGACGAGCAGTACTTC. It translates to CASSLHSQGVFDEQYF.

The chain employs TRBV19 and TRBJ1-2, with 8 bases lining up with TRBD1. Germline V CDR1 and CDR2: LNHDA, SQIVND (reference sequence). V shed 0 bases, J shed 8 bases, and the junction held 8 bases outside the gene matches. This CDR3 is built from 15 residues. This CDR3 reads CASSIESGQVGGYTF. The DNA of the CDR3 is TGTGCCAGTAGTATAGAGTCGGGACAGGTCGGCGGCTACACCTTC. Full variable domain (remainder filled in from reference TRBV19 and TRBJ1-2): DGGITQSPKYLFRKEGQNVTLSCEQNLNHDAMYWYRQDPGQGLRLIYYSQIVNDFQKGDIAEGYSVSREKKESFPLTVTSAQKNPTAFYLCASSIESGQVGGYTFGSGTRLTVV.

J is TRBJ2-5 and V is TRBV7-8; D is ambiguous. This CDR3 has 15 amino acids. Per germline, CDR1 SGHVS and CDR2 FQNEAQ. Trimming left V 1 base short and J 1 base short, with 10 bases between. CDR3 nucleotide sequence: TGTGCCAGCAGCTTAGGTAGAGCGTCCCAAGAGACCCAGTACTTC. Amino acids: CASSLGRASQETQYF.

The J gene is TRBJ1-3, the V gene TRBV27; D not resolved. The CDR3 is made up of 15 amino acids. The germline V gene encodes CDR1 MNHEY and CDR2 SMNVEV (reference sequence). Trimming pared 3 bases from V and 0 bases from J, leaving 9 bases between. The CDR3 bases are TGTGCCAGCAGTTTTTCCCCCGACTCTGGAAACACCATATATTTT. Protein: CASSFSPDSGNTIYF.

This chain links TRBV4-3 with TRBJ2-5; TRBD2 agrees at 8 bases. The CDR3 length is 18 residues. Germline loops: CDR1 LGHNA, CDR2 YSLEER. V lost 4 bases and J lost 4; bases outside the gene matches: 17. Here the CDR3 reads CASSPTWVVAGPPETQYF. The CDR3 DNA reads TGCGCCAGCAGCCCCACATGGGTGGTAGCGGGACCTCCAGAGACCCAGTACTTC.

This clone appeared a few times. The J gene is TRBJ2-5, the V gene TRBV2; D ambiguous. The germline V and J ends were trimmed by 6 bases and 2 bases, with 10 bases remaining between them. Germline CDR1 SNHLY, CDR2 FYNNEI. This CDR3 comprises 13 residues. CDR3 nucleotides: TGTGCCAGCAGGACACTAAAGCAAGAGACCCAGTACTTC. Translated, it gives CASRTLKQETQYF.

V usage is TRBV2 and J usage is TRBJ1-2; D may be TRBD1 (6 bases). This CDR3 is built from 15 residues. CDR1 and CDR2 from the germline V gene are SNHLY and FYNNEI. V lost 7 bases and J 6 bases, leaving 21 bases between the germline ends. DNA for the CDR3: TGTGCCAGCACCCCCCAGGGGATATGGGAAAATGGCTACACCTTC. As protein: CASTPQGIWENGYTF. The full variable domain, rest sourced from reference TRBV2 and TRBJ1-2, is EPEVTQTPSHQVTQMGQEVILRCVPISNHLYFYWYRQILGQKVEFLVSFYNNEISEKSEIFDDQFSVERPDGSNFTLKIRSTKLEDSAMYFCASTPQGIWENGYTFGSGTRLTVV.

This clone is a singleton in its sample. CDR3 nucleotides: TGTGCCAGCAGCTTCGACAGGGATCGGTACGAGCAGTACTTC. Translation: CASSFDRDRYEQYF. The chain employs TRBV7-8 and TRBJ2-7; 7 bases fit TRBD1. The CDR3 consists of 14 residues. J gave up 4 bases and V 3 bases, and 6 bases lay outside the gene matches. CDR1 SGHVS and CDR2 FQNEAQ come from the germline V gene.

The chain couples TRBV27 to TRBJ2-1, with 8 bases that match TRBD2. The trim removed 2 bases at V and 6 bases at J, leaving 6 bases unmatched. The CDR3 has 15 residues. Germline values: CDR1 MNHEY, CDR2 SMNVEV (reference sequence). The CDR3 DNA reads as TGTGCCAGCAGTTTAAGTAGCGGGGACTCCAATGAGCAGTTCTTC. This encodes CASSLSSGDSNEQFF.

V gene TRBV28 combines with J gene TRBJ1-5; no clear D gene. The CDR3 length is 13 residues. Trimming cost V 6 bases and J 0 bases, with 6 bases left between them. Germline CDR1 MDHEN, CDR2 SYDVKM. CDR3 region: CASREGSNQPQHF. As DNA, the CDR3 is TGTGCCAGCAGGGAGGGTAGCAATCAGCCCCAGCATTTT.

CDR3 region: CASSVRTGLRGTEAFF. CDR3 DNA sequence: TGTGCCAGCAGTGTTCGGACAGGCCTCCGGGGCACTGAAGCTTTCTTT. The gene calls are TRBV6-6 and TRBJ1-1, with 7 bases lining up with TRBD1. CDR1 MNHNY and CDR2 SVGAGI come from the germline V gene (reference sequence). V shed 5 bases, J shed 4 bases, and the junction held 13 bases outside the gene matches. The CDR3 runs to 16 residues.

The chain joins TRBV5-6 to TRBJ2-6, with D possibly being TRBD2 (6 bases). This CDR3 has 16 residues. V lost 3 bases, J lost 0 bases, and 10 bases lay in between. Germline V gene lookup returns CDR1 SGHDT and CDR2 YYEEEE. The chain's CDR3 is CASSWGVPSGANVLTF. CDR3 nucleotides: TGTGCCAGCAGCTGGGGGGTACCCTCTGGGGCCAACGTCCTGACTTTC.

This chain connects TRBV28 to TRBJ2-2, with D hard to call. Germline V CDR1 and CDR2: MDHEN, SYDVKM. This CDR3 has 14 residues. V lost 2 bases to trimming and J lost 6 bases, with 10 bases between them. The CDR3 reads CASSLPPPSGELFF. CDR3 coding DNA: TGTGCCAGCAGTTTACCCCCCCCGTCCGGGGAGCTGTTTTTT.

This rearrangement joins TRBV9 to TRBJ2-7; D unresolved. The V gene's germline CDR1 is SGDLS and CDR2 YYNGEE. Trimming removed 6 bases at V and 0 bases at J, with 16 bases between. This CDR3 spans 15 amino acids. The CDR3 bases are TGTGCCAGCAACCCGACAAGCTCCCCCTCCTACGAGCAGTACTTC. Protein: CASNPTSSPSYEQYF.

The chain has TRBV4-1 and TRBJ1-5; D unresolved. The germline V gene encodes CDR1 MGHRA and CDR2 YSYEKL. The CDR3 has 16 amino acids. The germline V and J ends were trimmed by 1 base and 5 bases, with 15 bases remaining between them. DNA of the CDR3: TGCGCCAGCAGCCAAGTTTATGAAAGGGTTGATCAGCCCCAGCATTTT. It yields the protein CASSQVYERVDQPQHF.

The chain employs TRBV19 and TRBJ2-3; TRBD1 aligns across 8 bases. Trimming cost V 7 bases and J 0 bases; bases outside gene matches: 12. Germline CDR1 and CDR2: LNHDA and SQIVND (reference sequence). The CDR3 is 17 amino acids. CDR3 sequence (DNA): TGTGCCAGTAAATCCATAAGGACAGGGTCGAGCACAGATACGCAGTATTTT. It encodes CASKSIRTGSSTDTQYF.

This clone was counted once. The chain links TRBV4-3 to TRBJ2-1; D unresolved. V lost 0 bases and J lost 7, with 10 bases in between. This CDR3 spans 14 amino acids. The germline V gene encodes CDR1 LGHNA and CDR2 YSLEER. The CDR3 DNA is TGCGCCAGCAGCCAAGATATGGCTAGGAATGAGCAGTTCTTC. The encoded protein is CASSQDMARNEQFF.